This is a list of T cell receptor beta chains from one sample in a study of regulatory T cells in long-lasting Graves disease. TCRdb itself ran the multiplex PCR reads through MiXCR, one entry per CDR3 protein. This sample yields some 460,000 distinct CDR3 sequences, of which roughly 15% are seen a single time; 9.5% to 15% belongs to the top ten. The same data also went into a second study, on T cells in Graves' hyperthyroidism and ophthalmopathy.

This material consisted of peripheral blood mononuclear cells (PBMCs), taken at new diagnosis, from a patient treated with antithyroid drugs. Source of these receptors: a man aged 40-49 years with Graves disease. CDR3s leave out the opening cysteine and the closing phenylalanine or tryptophan.

CDR3 length	V gene	J gene	CDR3 protein
13	TRBV7-3	TRBJ2-1	ASSLRSGRYNEQF
11	TRBV12-3/TRBV12-4	TRBJ2-2	ASSPLLTGELF
13	TRBV20-1	TRBJ2-7	SARDRGASTYEQY
12	TRBV27	TRBJ1-1	ASSFGRAYTEAF
11	TRBV9	TRBJ1-2	ASSVETAYGYT
10	TRBV29-1	TRBJ1-1	SVPSPSTEAF
13	TRBV5-1	TRBJ2-3	ASSFGTGIKDTQY
15	TRBV28	TRBJ2-5	ASSLPRRQGLQETQY
13	TRBV12-3/TRBV12-4	TRBJ1-5	ASRDRGIGNQPQH
11	TRBV29-1	TRBJ2-2	SVEVLVDGELF
10	TRBV30	TRBJ2-2	AWDWNTGELF
15	TRBV7-2	TRBJ2-1	ASSPPHSGRDYNEQF
13	TRBV3-1	TRBJ1-5	ASSQDSQGNQPQH
14	TRBV12-5	TRBJ1-4	ASGLVLIRGPTPLF
14	TRBV7-2	TRBJ2-7	ASSSLLGDREREQY
9	TRBV7-2	TRBJ2-1	ASSFRNEQF
14	TRBV27	TRBJ2-1	ATQRTSGSSYNEQF
13	TRBV25-1	.	ASSAPGAAQGTQY
13	TRBV12-3/TRBV12-4	TRBJ1-4	ASSFAGTENEKLF
12	TRBV7-9	TRBJ2-5	ASSPPLLQETQY
12	TRBV6-2/TRBV6-3	TRBJ2-3	ASSYDAWADTQY
15	TRBV5-4	TRBJ2-2	ASSLGGRNPNTGELF
12	TRBV18	TRBJ2-3	ASSPSAVTDTQY
13	TRBV5-1	TRBJ1-2	ASSATGTGAYGYT
13	TRBV27	TRBJ1-2	ASSPGTQSQYGYT
8	TRBV2	TRBJ2-5	ASNAETQY
13	TRBV28	TRBJ1-2	ASSQPGQGAYGYT
13	TRBV5-1	TRBJ2-3	ASSLGGPSTDTQY
15	TRBV7-3	TRBJ2-3	ASSVTSGSRWTDTQY
11	TRBV12-3/TRBV12-4	TRBJ2-7	ASSTARTGEQY
12	TRBV19	TRBJ2-3	ASSIDLVTDTQY
12	TRBV28	TRBJ1-5	AARAGGDNQPQH
13	TRBV28	TRBJ2-7	ASSLSRSMTYEQY
11	TRBV28	TRBJ2-1	ASRVQGYNEQF
11	TRBV30	TRBJ1-1	AWSIQTNTEAF
11	TRBV6-4	TRBJ2-5	ASQREGRETQY
17	TRBV4-2	TRBJ1-5	ASSPGSTQGDYSNQPQH
13	TRBV4-1	TRBJ2-3	ASSQAETSGSTQY
14	TRBV2	TRBJ2-3	ASSRLAGGFTDTQY
17	TRBV27	TRBJ1-4	ASSLVWGRGQSTNEKLF
13	TRBV12-5	TRBJ1-1	ASGLVQGTNTEAF
11	TRBV20-1	TRBJ2-5	SAPGTYQETQY
13	TRBV2	TRBJ2-5	ASSEGGVAQETQY
13	TRBV4-1	TRBJ2-7	ASSPFRGLAHEQY
12	TRBV19	TRBJ2-4	ASSNPGDKNIQY
14	TRBV5-1	TRBJ2-1	ASSLSGGSRYNEQF
12	TRBV5-4	TRBJ2-1	ASSLPTSGAKQF
14	TRBV6-4	TRBJ2-1	ASSESPGTGGNEQF
12	TRBV6-5	TRBJ1-2	ASSYSTRGRGYT
13	TRBV4-1	TRBJ2-1	ASSQLGLADNEQF
15	TRBV20-1	TRBJ1-5	SASRGGVGFRNQPQH
11	TRBV20-1	TRBJ2-5	SAPRGPGETQY
14	TRBV11-2	TRBJ2-1	ASSLAPSVAYNEQF
13	TRBV7-8	TRBJ2-2	ASSPRPRGSGELF
14	TRBV6-4	TRBJ2-2	ASSEKLAPNTGELF
16	TRBV27	TRBJ1-2	ASRFSNLGQGANYGYT
16	TRBV20-1	TRBJ2-3	SASYGPFEVAGVFTQY